The clone carrying this TCR beta chain was detected only once. Its antigen is currently unknown. The sample belongs to a study of cytomegalovirus exposure and HLA in healthy donors. The study's findings and limits: Cytomegalovirus association was listed for 150 to 200 TCR beta chains.

Per germline, CDR1 GTSNPN and CDR2 SVGIG (reference sequence). CDR3 size: 14 residues. PCR employed 60 Vbeta and 13 Jbeta primers. Assay: immunoSEQ multiplex PCR; the TCRdb copy retains only in-frame clones and omits some. The data contain 150,000 to 200,000 clones, roughly 73% of them singletons. This chain links TRBV30 with TRBJ2-5, with 11 positions matching TRBD1. Judging by the DNA end, TRBJ2-7 fits better; the J call may be wrong. This sequence was found in a female donor in good health and CMV-seronegative. Sequencing was carried out using PBMCs. The CDR3 spells CAWTLGTGGYEQYF. DNA of the CDR3: TGTGCCTGGACGCTCGGGACAGGGGGCTACGAGCAGTACTTC.